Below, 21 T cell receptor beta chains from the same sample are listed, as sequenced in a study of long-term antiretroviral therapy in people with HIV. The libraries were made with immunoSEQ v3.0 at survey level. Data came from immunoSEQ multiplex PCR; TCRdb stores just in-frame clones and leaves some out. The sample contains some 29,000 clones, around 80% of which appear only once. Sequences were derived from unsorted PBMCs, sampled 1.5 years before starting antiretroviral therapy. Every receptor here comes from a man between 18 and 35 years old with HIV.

The CDR3 DNA follows: TGCGCCAGCAGCCACGATATTGTGGCAACGAACACCGGGGAGCTGTTTTTT. It encodes CASSHDIVATNTGELFF. The chain links TRBV5-1 to TRBJ2-2; no clear D. The V end was cut by 4 bases, the J end by 0 bases, with 16 bases between. Per germline, CDR1 SGHRS and CDR2 YFSETQ. The CDR3 has 17 amino acids.

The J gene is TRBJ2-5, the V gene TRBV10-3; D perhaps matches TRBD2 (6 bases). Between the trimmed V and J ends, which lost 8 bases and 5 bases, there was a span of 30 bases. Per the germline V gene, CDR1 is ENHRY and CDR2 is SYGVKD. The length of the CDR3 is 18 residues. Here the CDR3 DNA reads TGTGCCATCCGCCTCGAGGCGGGGACCGGGGAAATAGGCGAGACCCAGTACTTC. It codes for CAIRLEAGTGEIGETQYF.

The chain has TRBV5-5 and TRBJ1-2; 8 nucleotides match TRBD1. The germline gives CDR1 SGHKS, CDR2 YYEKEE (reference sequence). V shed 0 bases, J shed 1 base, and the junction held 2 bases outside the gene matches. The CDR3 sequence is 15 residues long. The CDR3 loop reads CASSLDGQGNYGYTF. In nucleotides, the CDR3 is TGTGCCAGCAGCTTGGACGGACAGGGTAACTATGGCTACACCTTC.

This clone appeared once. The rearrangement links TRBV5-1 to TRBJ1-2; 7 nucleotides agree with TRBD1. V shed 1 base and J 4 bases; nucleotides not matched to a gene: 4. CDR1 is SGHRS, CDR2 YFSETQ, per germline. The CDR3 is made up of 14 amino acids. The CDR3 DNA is TGCGCCAGCAGCTTGCTTCCAGGGGGCTATGGCTACACCTTC. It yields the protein CASSLLPGGYGYTF.

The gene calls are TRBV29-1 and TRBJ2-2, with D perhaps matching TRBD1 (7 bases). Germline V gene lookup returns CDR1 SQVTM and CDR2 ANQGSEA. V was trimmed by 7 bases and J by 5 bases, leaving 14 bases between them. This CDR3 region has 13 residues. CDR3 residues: CSAAGQLTGELFF. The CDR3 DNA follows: TGCAGCGCGGCGGGACAGCTAACCGGGGAGCTGTTTTTT.

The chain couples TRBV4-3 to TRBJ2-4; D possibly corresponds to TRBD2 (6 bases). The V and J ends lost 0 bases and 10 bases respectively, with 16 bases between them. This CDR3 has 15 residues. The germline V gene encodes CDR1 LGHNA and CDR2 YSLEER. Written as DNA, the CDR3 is TGCGCCAGCAGCCAAGAACTAGGAGGGACGCCTATTCAGTACTTC. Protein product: CASSQELGGTPIQYF.

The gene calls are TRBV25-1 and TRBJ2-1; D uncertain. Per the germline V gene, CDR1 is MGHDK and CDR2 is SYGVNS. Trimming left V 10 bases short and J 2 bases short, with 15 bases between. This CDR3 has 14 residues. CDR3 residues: CATSDVSPYNEQFF. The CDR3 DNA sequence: TGTGCCACCTCGGACGTTTCTCCCTACAATGAGCAGTTCTTC.

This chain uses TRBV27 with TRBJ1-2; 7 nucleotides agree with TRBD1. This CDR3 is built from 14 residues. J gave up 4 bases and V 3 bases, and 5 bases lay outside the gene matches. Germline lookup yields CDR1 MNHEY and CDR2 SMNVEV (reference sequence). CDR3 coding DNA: TGTGCCAGCAGTTTCGGGGGACAGTTCTATGGCTACACCTTC. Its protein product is CASSFGGQFYGYTF.

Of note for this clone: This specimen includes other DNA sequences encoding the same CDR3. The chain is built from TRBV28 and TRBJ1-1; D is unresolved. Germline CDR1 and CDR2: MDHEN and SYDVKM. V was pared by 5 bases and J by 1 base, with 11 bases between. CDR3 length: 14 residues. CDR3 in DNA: TGTGCCAGCAGTCCTCGCTTAGGGAACACTGAAGCTTTCTTT. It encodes CASSPRLGNTEAFF.

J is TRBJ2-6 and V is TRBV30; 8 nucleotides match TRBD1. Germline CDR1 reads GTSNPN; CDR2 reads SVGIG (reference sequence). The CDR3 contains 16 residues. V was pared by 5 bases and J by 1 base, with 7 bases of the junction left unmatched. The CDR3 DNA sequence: TGTGCCTGGGGTCGACAGGGGCGATCTGGGGCCAACGTCCTGACTTTC. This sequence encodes CAWGRQGRSGANVLTF.

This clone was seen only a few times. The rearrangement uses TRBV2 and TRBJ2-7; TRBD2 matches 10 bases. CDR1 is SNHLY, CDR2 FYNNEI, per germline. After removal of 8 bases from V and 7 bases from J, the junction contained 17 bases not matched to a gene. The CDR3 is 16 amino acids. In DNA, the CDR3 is TGTGCCAGCGGGAAACGTCCAAGCGGGGGGGCGGGGGAGCAGTACTTC. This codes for CASGKRPSGGAGEQYF.

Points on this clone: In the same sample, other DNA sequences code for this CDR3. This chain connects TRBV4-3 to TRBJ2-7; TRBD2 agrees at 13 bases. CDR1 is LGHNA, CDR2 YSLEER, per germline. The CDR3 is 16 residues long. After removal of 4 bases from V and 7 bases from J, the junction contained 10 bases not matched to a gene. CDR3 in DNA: TGCGCCAGCAGCCGGAAACTAGCGGGAGGGCCGGGGGAGCAGTACTTC. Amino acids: CASSRKLAGGPGEQYF.

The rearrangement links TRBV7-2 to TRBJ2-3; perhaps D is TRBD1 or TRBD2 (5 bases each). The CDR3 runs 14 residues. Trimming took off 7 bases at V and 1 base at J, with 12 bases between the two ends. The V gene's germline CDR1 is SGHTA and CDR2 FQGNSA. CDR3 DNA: TGTGCCAGCACCCACCGGGGACGCACAGATACGCAGTATTTT. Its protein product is CASTHRGRTDTQYF.

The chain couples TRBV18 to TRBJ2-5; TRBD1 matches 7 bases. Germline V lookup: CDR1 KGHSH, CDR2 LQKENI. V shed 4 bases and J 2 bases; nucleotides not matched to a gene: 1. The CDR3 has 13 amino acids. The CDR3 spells CASSRRGQETQYF. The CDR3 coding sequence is TGTGCCAGCTCACGCAGGGGGCAAGAGACCCAGTACTTC. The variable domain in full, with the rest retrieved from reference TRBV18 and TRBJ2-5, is NAGVMQNPRHLVRRRGQEARLRCSPMKGHSHVYWYRQLPEEGLKFMVYLQKENIIDESGMPKERFSAEFPKEGPSILRIQQVVRGDSAAYFCASSRRGQETQYFGPGTRLLVL.

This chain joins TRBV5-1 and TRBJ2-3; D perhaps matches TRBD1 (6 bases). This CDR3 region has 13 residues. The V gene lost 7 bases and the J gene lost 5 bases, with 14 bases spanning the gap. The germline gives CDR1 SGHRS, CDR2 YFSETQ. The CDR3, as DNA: TGCGCCAGCCAGGACAGAGAGATAGATACGCAGTATTTT. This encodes CASQDREIDTQYF.

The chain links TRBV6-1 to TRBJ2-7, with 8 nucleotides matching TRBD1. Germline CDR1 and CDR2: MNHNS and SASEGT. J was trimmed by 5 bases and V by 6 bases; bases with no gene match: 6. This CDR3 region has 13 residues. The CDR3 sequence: CASRTDRDNEQYF. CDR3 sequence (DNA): TGTGCCAGCAGAACGGACAGGGACAACGAGCAGTACTTC.

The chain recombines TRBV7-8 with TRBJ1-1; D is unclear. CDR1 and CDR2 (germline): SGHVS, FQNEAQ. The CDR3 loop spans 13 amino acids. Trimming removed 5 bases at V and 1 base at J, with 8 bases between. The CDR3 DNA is TGTGCCAGCAGCCCAGACGGGAACACTGAAGCTTTCTTT. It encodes CASSPDGNTEAFF.

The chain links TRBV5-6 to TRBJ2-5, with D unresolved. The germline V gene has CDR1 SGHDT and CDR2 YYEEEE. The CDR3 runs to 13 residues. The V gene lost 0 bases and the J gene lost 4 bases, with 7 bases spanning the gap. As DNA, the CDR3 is TGTGCCAGCAGCTTGGATCGAGGAGAGACCCAGTACTTC. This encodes CASSLDRGETQYF.

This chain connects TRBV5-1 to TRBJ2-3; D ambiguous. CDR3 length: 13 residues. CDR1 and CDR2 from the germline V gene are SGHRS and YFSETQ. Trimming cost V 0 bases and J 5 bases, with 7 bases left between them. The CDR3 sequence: CASSLVSQDTQYF. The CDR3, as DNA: TGCGCCAGCAGCTTGGTCTCCCAAGATACGCAGTATTTT.

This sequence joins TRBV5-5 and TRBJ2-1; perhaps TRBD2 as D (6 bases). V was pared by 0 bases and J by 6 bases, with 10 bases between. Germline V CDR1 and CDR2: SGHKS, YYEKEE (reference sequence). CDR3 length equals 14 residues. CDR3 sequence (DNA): TGTGCCAGCAGCTTGGAAGTGGGGGGCAATGAGCAGTTCTTC. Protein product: CASSLEVGGNEQFF.

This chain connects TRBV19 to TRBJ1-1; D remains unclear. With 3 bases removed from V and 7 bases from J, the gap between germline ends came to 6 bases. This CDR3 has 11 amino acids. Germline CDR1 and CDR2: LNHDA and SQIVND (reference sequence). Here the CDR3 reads CASSIGVEAFF. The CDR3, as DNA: TGTGCCAGTAGTATCGGAGTTGAAGCTTTCTTT.